Listed here is a single T cell receptor (beta chain). In its sample, this clonotype was seen a few times. No antigen is known for it. No per-base quality is available; no much larger clone lies one base away. The sample originates from a study of early T cells in non-severe SARS-CoV-2 infection (dated by TCRdb to about 2021). Some background on the complete study: TCR sequencing used bulk RNA from unsorted whole blood, so alpha and beta chains could not be paired. Results and caveats for the whole study, not just this receptor: VDJdb matching was skewed toward anti-spike CD8 responses and likely underestimated virus-specific expansions by missing private and CD4 specificities.

The library was made by 5' RACE. The sample was run on a NextSeq 500. To correct for sequencing error and PCR bias, the TCR library protocol tagged individual cDNA molecules with unique molecular identifiers. Both TCR alpha and beta chains were sequenced, and tight co-correlation was observed between alpha and beta sequence abundances in each sample. The original methods were these. V gene, J gene and CDR3 annotation of TCR sequences was performed with Decombinator V4. Expanded TCRs were defined as changing significantly between any two time points under a Poisson model with p below 0.0001. Abundances of TCRs were expressed as counts per million after normalisation to the total number of TCRs sequenced in each sample. VDJdb, accessed on 1 November 2021, was searched for TCRs annotated for CMV, EBV and SARS-CoV-2, and TCRs annotated for more than one antigen were excluded. Using fastp at Q25 and MiXCR, TCRdb reprocessed the public reads and kept productive beta chains. Records with the same CDR3 protein are collapsed into one entry carrying the most frequent genes and DNA. TCRdb, not the authors, supplied the V and J calls. This sample is represented by over 60,000 distinct CDR3 sequences; over 9% of them were singletons. Of the sample, over 6% is held by the ten largest clones.

The study was a case-control design nested within a healthcare worker cohort in London, UK, with weekly nasopharyngeal swab PCR tests and blood sampling. Healthcare workers were recruited between 23 and 31 March 2020, during the week of the UK lockdown, and were followed weekly for up to about 15 weeks. Specimen: whole blood, collected at baseline. The sequence derives from an adult who was a healthcare worker with PCR-confirmed SARS-CoV-2 infection or an uninfected control (not recorded which).

The base sequence is TGTGCCTGGAAGAGGCAGAGTTATGGCTACACCTTC. The encoded protein is CAWKRQSYGYTF. The chain uses TRBV30 and TRBJ1-2; the D gene lacks a confident call. Trimming takes 4 bases from V and 5 bases from J, and the germline ends sit 11 bases apart. The CDR3 runs 12 residues from the cysteine to the phenylalanine. The only DNA kept is the CDR3, 36 bases in frame from the first base. The germline V gene (reference sequence) specifies GTSNPN as CDR1 and SVGIG as CDR2.